This T cell receptor (beta chain) stems from a study of cytomegalovirus exposure and HLA in healthy donors. A remark on this clone: Its matching antigen is unknown.

The PCR had 60 Vbeta and 13 Jbeta primers. Some clones are missing from TCRdb's copy, which holds only in-frame ones; the method was immunoSEQ multiplex PCR. The sample records roughly 93,000 clones, around three quarters being singletons. This CDR3 is 15 amino acids long. Germline CDR1 is SGHNT and CDR2 is YYREEE (reference sequence). V was clipped by 3 bases and J by 3 bases, with 14 bases between them. General study findings and limits: Later analysis revealed greater clonal expansion in HLA-associated TCR beta chains than in equally common others.

The receptor comes from a man between 25 and 39 years old in good health and CMV-seronegative. The sequenced sample was PBMCs. The genes are TRBV5-4 and TRBJ2-3; maybe TRBD1 (5 bases). CDR3 in amino acids: CASSWGTDRTDTQYF. DNA for the CDR3: TGTGCCAGCAGCTGGGGAACTGACAGAACAGATACGCAGTATTTT. Using reference TRBV5-4 and TRBJ2-3 for the parts outside the CDR3, the full variable domain is ETGVTQSPTHLIKTRGQQVTLRCSSQSGHNTVSWYQQALGQGPQFIFQYYREEENGRGNFPPRFSGLQFPNYSSELNVNALELDDSALYLCASSWGTDRTDTQYFGPGTRLTVL.